Reported below is one TCR beta chain. An end of the junction does not agree with germline; a read error may underlie this. The CDR3 is made up of 12 amino acids. CDR1 SEHNR and CDR2 FQNEAQ come from the germline V gene (reference sequence). These data come from a study of human T cells and chemical hapten exposure. In the original workflow: Per sample, the median was approximately 96,000 TCRs, with values from roughly 23,000 to 640,000. TCRdb fed the RACE reads into MiXCR, producing one record per CDR3 protein. TCRdb, not the original authors, processed these V and J calls. The data hold around 120,000 distinct CDR3 sequences, with about 13% observed a single time. Stated time point: pre-sensitization, week 0. Treatment given: therapeutic diphenylcyclopropenone sensitization with weekly scalp DPC.

The chain joins TRBV7-9 to TRBJ1-4, with D maybe TRBD1 (6 bases). The sequence derives from a woman younger than 30 with alopecia areata. Some clones in this sample may be carry-over from other donors' samples. Material: whole blood, obtained in connection with sensitization to the hapten diphenylcyclopropenone (DPC). In DNA form, the CDR3 reads TGTGTCAGCAGCCCCGGGACATCTAAACTCCTTTTT. It translates to CVSSPGTSKLLF.